These 30 T cell receptor beta chains originate from one sample sequenced in a study of graft-versus-host responses after intestinal transplantation. The data were produced by immunoSEQ multiplex PCR, yet TCRdb's version contains in-frame clones alone and is incomplete. The sample shows just over 15,000 clones, approximately 89% of them seen only once. The specimen comprised bone marrow, sampled nearly 130 days after intestinal transplantation. These receptors were taken from a human patient who received an intestinal transplant, so some T cells may come from the graft donor.

V gene TRBV2 combines with J gene TRBJ2-7; D may be TRBD1 or TRBD2 (7 bases each). The CDR3 contains 16 residues. CDR1 and CDR2 from the germline V gene are SNHLY and FYNNEI. V was clipped by 4 bases and J by 3 bases, with 19 bases between them. The CDR3 coding sequence is TGTGCCAGCAGTGGAGGGGGCGCGGGAGATTACTACGAGCAGTACTTC. As protein: CASSGGGAGDYYEQYF.

The V and J genes are TRBV4-1 and TRBJ2-1, with TRBD2 matching over 12 bases. With V trimmed by 0 bases and J by 5 bases, 8 bases remained unmatched. The CDR3 spans 18 residues. Germline-derived CDR1 and CDR2 are MGHRA and YSYEKL. The CDR3 bases are TGCGCCAGCAGCCAAGAATGGGCTAGCGGGAGGGCCCACAATGAGCAGTTCTTC. It encodes CASSQEWASGRAHNEQFF.

This clone was recorded only once. V gene TRBV6-4 combines with J gene TRBJ2-5, with TRBD2 matching over 15 bases. Unmatched junction bases numbered 5, after V lost 0 bases and J lost 3 bases. CDR3 length: 18 residues. Germline assignment: CDR1 MRHNA and CDR2 SNTAGT. The CDR3 region has the DNA TGTGCCAGCAGTGACTCGGGGACTAGCGGGAGGTTGGAAGAGACCCAGTACTTC. Amino acids: CASSDSGTSGRLEETQYF.

This sequence joins TRBV5-1 and TRBJ1-5, with 9 bases fitting TRBD1. In germline, CDR1 is SGHRS, CDR2 YFSETQ. The CDR3 is 15 amino acids. Trimming cost V 4 bases and J 2 bases; bases outside gene matches: 4. The CDR3 sequence is CASSRTGDGNQPQHF. Here the CDR3 DNA reads TGCGCCAGCAGCCGGACAGGGGACGGCAATCAGCCCCAGCATTTT. The full variable domain, its missing parts supplied by reference TRBV5-1 and TRBJ1-5, is KAGVTQTPRYLIKTRGQQVTLSCSPISGHRSVSWYQQTPGQGLQFLFEYFSETQRNKGNFPGRFSGRQFSNSRSEMNVSTLELGDSALYLCASSRTGDGNQPQHFGDGTRLSIL.

This clone was seen only a few times. The chain carries TRBV27 and TRBJ1-1, with D hard to call. The V and J ends lost 9 bases and 3 bases respectively, with 5 bases between them. Germline CDR1 MNHEY, CDR2 SMNVEV (reference sequence). The CDR3 contains 10 residues. CDR3 protein: CASGDTEAFF. CDR3 bases: TGTGCCAGTGGGGACACTGAAGCTTTCTTT.

The chain couples TRBV6-1 to TRBJ2-7, with D perhaps TRBD2 (6 bases). V was cut by 7 bases and J by 6 bases, with 16 bases left in between. The CDR3 has 13 residues. Germline V gene data show CDR1 as MNHNS and CDR2 as SASEGT. The CDR3 DNA follows: TGTGCCAGCAATGCTAATATCGGGGGCGAGCAGTACTTC. It specifies CASNANIGGEQYF.

The V call is TRBV28, the J call TRBJ2-1; D may be TRBD1 (6 bases). Germline V gene data show CDR1 as MDHEN and CDR2 as SYDVKM. V was pared by 5 bases and J by 0 bases, with 14 bases between. The CDR3 is 16 residues long. CDR3 in amino acids: CASSLRQGSSYNEQFF. For the CDR3, the DNA is TGTGCCAGCAGTCTAAGGCAGGGGAGCTCCTACAATGAGCAGTTCTTC.

J is TRBJ2-2 and V is TRBV11-2; tentatively, D is TRBD1 (6 bases). V dropped 4 bases and J dropped 5 bases, with 17 bases sitting between them. CDR3 length: 16 residues. Germline V gene data show CDR1 as SGHAT and CDR2 as FQNNGV. The CDR3 sequence is CASSSKTWGQTGELFF. In DNA form, the CDR3 reads TGTGCCAGCAGCTCTAAGACGTGGGGACAAACCGGGGAGCTGTTTTTT.

The chain has TRBV19 and TRBJ2-7, with TRBD1 matching over 8 bases. This CDR3 is 16 amino acids long. J lost 1 base, V lost 8 bases, and 13 bases had no gene match. Germline CDR1 is LNHDA and CDR2 is SQIVND (reference sequence). The CDR3 here is CASQGAGGRGSYEQYF. In nucleotides, the CDR3 is TGTGCCAGTCAGGGGGCTGGGGGTAGAGGGTCCTACGAGCAGTACTTC.

This clone was counted a few times. J is TRBJ1-5 and V is TRBV10-3, with 11 bases identical to TRBD1. The CDR3 spans 17 residues. Trimming took 2 bases from V and 6 from J; bases not matched to a gene: 9. Germline assignment: CDR1 ENHRY and CDR2 SYGVKD. The DNA for the CDR3 is TGTGCCATCAGTGAGCCCGGGACAGGGGGAAGGAGTCAGCCCCAGCATTTT. As protein: CAISEPGTGGRSQPQHF.

This rearrangement joins TRBV9 to TRBJ2-1; 11 nucleotides align to TRBD2. Germline V gene data show CDR1 as SGDLS and CDR2 as YYNGEE. Unmatched junction bases numbered 10, after V lost 4 bases and J lost 4 bases. The CDR3 spans 17 residues. The CDR3 DNA sequence: TGTGCCAGCAGCCCCCCCCCGGGACTAGCGGCTTACAATGAGCAGTTCTTC. It encodes CASSPPPGLAAYNEQFF.

This chain links TRBV29-1 with TRBJ2-5, with 9 positions matching TRBD1. Looked up from germline, CDR1 is SQVTM and CDR2 is ANQGSEA. With V trimmed by 6 bases and J by 1 base, 6 bases remained unmatched. This CDR3 is 14 amino acids long. CDR3 sequence: CSVGDRASQETQYF. In DNA form, the CDR3 reads TGCAGCGTGGGGGACAGGGCCAGCCAAGAGACCCAGTACTTC. The full variable domain, its missing parts supplied by reference TRBV29-1 and TRBJ2-5, is SAVISQKPSRDICQRGTSLTIQCQVDSQVTMMFWYRQQPGQSLTLIATANQGSEATYESGFVIDKFPISRPNLTFSTLTVSNMSPEDSSIYLCSVGDRASQETQYFGPGTRLLVL.

The V and J genes are TRBV9 and TRBJ1-2; D perhaps matches TRBD1 (5 bases). This CDR3 contains 14 residues. The V end was cut by 0 bases, the J end by 8 bases, with 14 bases between. The germline gives CDR1 SGDLS, CDR2 YYNGEE. The CDR3 protein is CASSVGTGHVGYTF. DNA of the CDR3: TGTGCCAGCAGCGTAGGAACAGGCCACGTCGGCTACACCTTC.

The chain has TRBV19 and TRBJ2-1; a possible D gene is TRBD1 (5 bases). Germline V gene data show CDR1 as LNHDA and CDR2 as SQIVND (reference sequence). Deletions cut 3 bases from V and 14 bases from J, with 17 bases between. The CDR3 contains 13 residues. The CDR3 nucleotides read TGTGCCAGTAGTATCCTAGACAGCCCGAGTAAGTTCTTC. This translates into CASSILDSPSKFF.

This clone was seen a handful of times. This chain links TRBV2 with TRBJ1-1; no clear D. Germline V gene sequence: CDR1 SNHLY, CDR2 FYNNEI. V lost 7 bases to trimming and J lost 11 bases, with 14 bases between them. There are 11 residues in the CDR3. The CDR3 sequence: CASTEREDAFF. CDR3 nucleotide sequence: TGTGCCAGCACCGAACGGGAGGACGCTTTCTTT. Full variable domain (missing parts from reference TRBV2 and TRBJ1-1): EPEVTQTPSHQVTQMGQEVILRCVPISNHLYFYWYRQILGQKVEFLVSFYNNEISEKSEIFDDQFSVERPDGSNFTLKIRSTKLEDSAMYFCASTEREDAFFGQGTRLTVV.

This clone was counted once. This rearrangement joins TRBV2 to TRBJ2-7; possible D gene TRBD1, 6 bases. V was shortened by 5 bases and J by 2 bases, with 16 bases between the two germline ends. Germline V gene lookup returns CDR1 SNHLY and CDR2 FYNNEI. The length of the CDR3 is 15 residues. In DNA form, the CDR3 reads TGTGCCAGCAGTCGTACAGGGATCCTTACCTACGAGCAGTACTTC. It is translated as CASSRTGILTYEQYF.

This rearrangement joins TRBV15 to TRBJ2-5, with a possible D match to TRBD2 (5 bases). The CDR3 runs 16 residues. Looked up from germline, CDR1 is LNHNV and CDR2 is YYDKDF (reference sequence). Trimming took 1 base from V and 2 from J, leaving 14 bases between them. CDR3 loop: CATSRVKRAPQETQYF. CDR3 nucleotide sequence: TGTGCCACCAGCAGAGTTAAGAGGGCCCCACAAGAGACCCAGTACTTC.

This sequence joins TRBV7-6 and TRBJ2-1; 10 nucleotides agree with TRBD2. The CDR3 consists of 17 residues. V lost 1 base, J lost 5 bases, and 8 bases stayed unmatched. CDR1 and CDR2 (germline): SGHVS, FNYEAQ. The chain's CDR3 is CASSLEAGGPKNNEQFF. The CDR3 DNA follows: TGTGCCAGCAGCTTAGAAGCGGGAGGGCCAAAGAACAATGAGCAGTTCTTC.

This clone was counted once. This chain connects TRBV6-4 to TRBJ2-3; 8 bases align to TRBD1. V shed 0 bases, J shed 3 bases, and the junction held 5 bases outside the gene matches. Germline lookup yields CDR1 MRHNA and CDR2 SNTAGT. The CDR3 contains 16 residues. This CDR3 is CASSDSTGDYTDTQYF. For the CDR3, the DNA is TGTGCCAGCAGTGACTCGACAGGGGATTATACAGATACGCAGTATTTT.

The rearrangement uses TRBV19 and TRBJ1-6; D might be TRBD1 (5 bases). Germline lookup yields CDR1 LNHDA and CDR2 SQIVND (reference sequence). This CDR3 has 15 residues. V lost 4 bases to trimming and J lost 10 bases, with 17 bases between them. CDR3 sequence (DNA): TGTGCCAGTAGTACATGGGGTGCGGGGGACTCACCCCTCCACTTT. It translates to CASSTWGAGDSPLHF.

CDR3 coding DNA: TGTGCCAGCAGCTTAGGGGGGCGGACAGATACGCAGTATTTT. Its translation is CASSLGGRTDTQYF. The chain links TRBV7-7 to TRBJ2-3; possible D gene TRBD1, 6 bases. Trimming cost V 1 base and J 3 bases, with 8 bases left between them. The CDR3 loop spans 14 amino acids. Germline V gene sequence: CDR1 SSHAT, CDR2 FNYEAQ (reference sequence).

This chain links TRBV28 with TRBJ1-1, with D maybe TRBD1 (5 bases). This CDR3 region has 14 residues. V was cut by 1 base and J by 6 bases, with 12 bases left in between. CDR1 MDHEN and CDR2 SYDVKM come from the germline V gene. CDR3 bases: TGTGCCAGCAGTTTATTTCCAGGGAGGCCTGAAGCTTTCTTT. Amino acid sequence: CASSLFPGRPEAFF.

J is TRBJ2-1 and V is TRBV5-1, with no clear D. The ends were cut back, 0 bases at V and 4 bases at J, with 11 bases in the middle. The CDR3 extends over 15 amino acids. Looked up from germline, CDR1 is SGHRS and CDR2 is YFSETQ. The chain's CDR3 is CASSLGPATYNEQFF. CDR3 DNA sequence: TGCGCCAGCAGCTTGGGCCCCGCAACTTACAATGAGCAGTTCTTC.

The gene calls are TRBV6-5 and TRBJ1-1, with unresolved D. Trimming left V 6 bases short and J 1 base short, with 9 bases between. From germline, CDR1 is MNHEY and CDR2 SVGAGI. This CDR3 is built from 13 residues. The CDR3 DNA reads as TGTGCCAGCAGACCCACTACGAACACTGAAGCTTTCTTT. It is translated as CASRPTTNTEAFF.

The genes are TRBV27 and TRBJ2-3, with 7 nucleotides matching TRBD2. Trimming took 6 bases from V and 5 from J; bases not matched to a gene: 11. CDR1 is MNHEY, CDR2 SMNVEV, per germline (reference sequence). The CDR3 loop spans 15 amino acids. The CDR3 reads CASRNGRPRVDTQYF. In DNA, the CDR3 is TGTGCCAGCAGAAACGGGAGGCCAAGGGTAGATACGCAGTATTTT.

The chain combines TRBV6-5 with TRBJ2-1, with D unresolved. Germline CDR1 is MNHEY and CDR2 is SVGAGI. The CDR3 has 12 residues. With 4 bases removed from V and 6 bases from J, the gap between germline ends came to 7 bases. The CDR3 is CASSWTGNEQFF. As DNA, the CDR3 is TGTGCCAGCAGTTGGACGGGCAATGAGCAGTTCTTC.

V and J are TRBV5-5 and TRBJ2-5; TRBD2 aligns across 8 bases. The J call is in doubt because the DNA end fits TRBJ2-7 better. Germline CDR1 is SGHKS and CDR2 is YYEKEE (reference sequence). The CDR3 runs to 14 residues. Here the CDR3 reads CASVSGTSSYEQYF. CDR3 coding DNA: TGTGCCAGCGTCTCCGGGACTAGCTCCTACGAGCAGTACTTC.

The CDR3 nucleotides are TGTGCCAGCAGCGCCACTAGCGGAGCGTACAATGAGCAGTTCTTC. This gives the protein CASSATSGAYNEQFF. V usage is TRBV9 and J usage is TRBJ2-1, with 8 positions matching TRBD2. The CDR3 has 15 amino acids. The V and J ends lost 3 bases and 4 bases, in that order; junction bases with no gene match: 6. The germline V gene has CDR1 SGDLS and CDR2 YYNGEE.

The chain combines TRBV9 with TRBJ2-5; 10 bases agree with TRBD2. This CDR3 is built from 15 residues. J was trimmed by 5 bases and V by 3 bases; bases with no gene match: 7. The germline V gene has CDR1 SGDLS and CDR2 YYNGEE. CDR3 sequence: CASSASGSGVETQYF. CDR3 in DNA: TGTGCCAGCAGCGCTAGCGGGAGTGGGGTGGAGACCCAGTACTTC.

V gene TRBV6-6 combines with J gene TRBJ2-7; no clear D. CDR3 length: 14 residues. CDR1 and CDR2 from the germline V gene are MNHNY and SVGAGI (reference sequence). Trimming shortened V by 2 bases and J by 6 bases, and 14 bases separated the two germline ends. CDR3 sequence reads: CASSYQSGLGEQYF. DNA of the CDR3: TGTGCCAGCAGTTACCAATCGGGTCTTGGCGAGCAGTACTTC.